The clone carrying this T cell receptor beta chain was recorded a few times. No antigen is known for it. Researchers reported sorting CD4+ naive, central memory, regulatory and stem cell-like memory cells via CD45RO/CCR7/CD25/CD127/CD95/CD27. CDR1 and CDR2 from the germline V gene are SEHNR and FQNEAQ (reference sequence). The CDR3 has 14 amino acids. V dropped 4 bases and J dropped 7; count of bases not matched to a gene: 5. Of the isolated RNA, all was reverse transcribed, and so the sequenced material was expressed TCRB transcripts. TCRdb keeps only in-frame clones here, not all; method: immunoSEQ multiplex PCR. This sample carries about 240,000 clones, over 11% of them seen once, and the ten largest clones take roughly 0.019%. This entry comes from a study of beta chain features in type 1 diabetes. Study-wide results and limits: The study found fewer insertions and more deletions at VDJ junctions in type 1 diabetes patients. Type 1 diabetes patients had TCRB CDR3s that were shorter (moderately but significantly so) in all four CD4+ subsets.

This chain connects TRBV7-9 to TRBJ1-5, with 9 bases identical to TRBD1. The clonotype was recovered from a man aged 25 to 40 with type 1 diabetes. The specimen sequenced was naive CD4+ T cells from blood. The CDR3 DNA sequence: TGTGCCAGCAGCTCGTCGACAGGGGGACAGCCCCAGCATTTT. This gives the protein CASSSSTGGQPQHF.